The entry below describes one TCR beta chain. No antigen is known for it. V was shortened by 6 bases and J by 4 bases, with 18 bases between the two germline ends. The CDR3 totals 16 residues. Germline V gives CDR1 MDHEN, CDR2 SYDVKM. The mixed lymphocyte reaction cells underwent coculture at 37°C for approximately 6 days. Sequencing used immunoSEQ multiplex PCR; TCRdb keeps in-frame clones, though not all of them. The sample records more than 12,000 clones, less than 55% being singletons. The entry originates in a study of siplizumab effects on memory and regulatory T cells. The rearrangement joins TRBV28 to TRBJ1-4; D is possibly TRBD1 (6 bases). Sequences were obtained from CFSE-low (dividing) CD4+ T cells sorted from an allogeneic mixed lymphocyte reaction. The receptor's source is a human donor in good health; the cells came from an allogeneic mixed lymphocyte reaction. Some clones in this sample may be carry-over from other donors' samples. CDR3 protein: CASRSPVGGGNEKLFF. The CDR3 DNA follows: TGTGCCAGCAGGTCACCAGTAGGGGGTGGTAATGAAAAACTGTTTTTT.